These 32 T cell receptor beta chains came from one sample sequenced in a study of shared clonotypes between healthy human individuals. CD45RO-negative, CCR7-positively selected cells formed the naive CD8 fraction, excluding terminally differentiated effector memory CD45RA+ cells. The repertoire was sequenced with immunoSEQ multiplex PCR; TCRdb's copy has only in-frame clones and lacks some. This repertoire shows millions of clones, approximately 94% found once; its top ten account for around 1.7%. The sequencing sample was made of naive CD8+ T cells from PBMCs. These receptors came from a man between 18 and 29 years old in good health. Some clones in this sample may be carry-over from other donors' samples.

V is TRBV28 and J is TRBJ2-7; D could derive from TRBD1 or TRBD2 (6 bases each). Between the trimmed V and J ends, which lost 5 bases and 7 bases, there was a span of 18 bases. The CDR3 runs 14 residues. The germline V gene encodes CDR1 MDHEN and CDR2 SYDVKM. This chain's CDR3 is CASSPVRGPREQYF. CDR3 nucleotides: TGTGCCAGCAGTCCAGTTCGGGGGCCGAGAGAGCAGTACTTC.

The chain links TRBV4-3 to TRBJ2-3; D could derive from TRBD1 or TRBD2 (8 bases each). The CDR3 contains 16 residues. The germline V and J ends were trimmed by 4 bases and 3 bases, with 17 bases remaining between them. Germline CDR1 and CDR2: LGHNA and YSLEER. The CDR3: CASSRLSGTGTDTQYF. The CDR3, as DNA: TGCGCCAGCAGCCGTCTTAGCGGGACAGGAACAGATACGCAGTATTTT.

The CDR3 spells CASRKERLAGGDTQYF. In DNA form, the CDR3 reads TGTGCCAGCAGAAAAGAACGACTAGCGGGAGGAGATACGCAGTATTTT. This chain joins TRBV11-2 and TRBJ2-3; 13 bases agree with TRBD2. The germline CDR1 and CDR2 sequences are SGHAT and FQNNGV. V shed 6 bases, J shed 5 bases, and the junction held 8 bases outside the gene matches. This CDR3 spans 16 amino acids.

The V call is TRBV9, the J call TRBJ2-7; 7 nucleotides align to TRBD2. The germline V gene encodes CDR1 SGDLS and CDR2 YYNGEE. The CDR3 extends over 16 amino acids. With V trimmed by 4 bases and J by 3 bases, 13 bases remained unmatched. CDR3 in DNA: TGTGCCAGCAGCCCCCTAGGACTAGAAGACGACTACGAGCAGTACTTC. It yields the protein CASSPLGLEDDYEQYF.

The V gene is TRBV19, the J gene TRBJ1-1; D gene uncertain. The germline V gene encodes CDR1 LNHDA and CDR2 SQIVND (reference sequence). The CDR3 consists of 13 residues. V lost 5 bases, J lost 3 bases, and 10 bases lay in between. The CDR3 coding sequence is TGTGCCAGTAGTGGGGTGCCGGACACTGAAGCTTTCTTT. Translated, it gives CASSGVPDTEAFF.

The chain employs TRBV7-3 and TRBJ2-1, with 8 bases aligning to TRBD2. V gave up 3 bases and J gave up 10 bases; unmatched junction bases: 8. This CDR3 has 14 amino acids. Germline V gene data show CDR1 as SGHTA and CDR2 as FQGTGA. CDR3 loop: CASSLGAGVREQFF. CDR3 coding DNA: TGTGCCAGCAGCTTGGGAGCGGGAGTAAGGGAGCAGTTCTTC.

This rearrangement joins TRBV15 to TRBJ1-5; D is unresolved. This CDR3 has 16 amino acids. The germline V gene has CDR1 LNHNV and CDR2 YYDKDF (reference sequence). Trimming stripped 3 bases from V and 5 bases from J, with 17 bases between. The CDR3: CATSSFLSGIDQPQHF. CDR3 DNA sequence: TGTGCCACCAGCAGTTTCCTTAGTGGCATAGATCAGCCCCAGCATTTT. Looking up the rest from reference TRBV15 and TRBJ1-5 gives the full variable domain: DAMVIQNPRYQVTQFGKPVTLSCSQTLNHNVMYWYQQKSSQAPKLLFHYYDKDFNNEADTPDNFQSRRPNTSFCFLDIRSPGLGDTAMYLCATSSFLSGIDQPQHFGDGTRLSIL.

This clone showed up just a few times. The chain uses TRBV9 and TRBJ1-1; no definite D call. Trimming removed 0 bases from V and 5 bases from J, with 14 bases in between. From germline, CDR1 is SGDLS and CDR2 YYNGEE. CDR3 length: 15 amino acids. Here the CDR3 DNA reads TGTGCCAGCAGCGTAGGGGCGAGTGTAGGGACTGAAGCTTTCTTT. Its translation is CASSVGASVGTEAFF.

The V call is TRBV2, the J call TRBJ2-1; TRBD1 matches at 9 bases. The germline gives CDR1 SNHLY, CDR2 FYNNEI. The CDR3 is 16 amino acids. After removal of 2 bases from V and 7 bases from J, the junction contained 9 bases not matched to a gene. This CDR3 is CASSEPRDRAINEQFF. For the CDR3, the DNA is TGTGCCAGCAGTGAACCCCGGGACAGGGCAATAAATGAGCAGTTCTTC.

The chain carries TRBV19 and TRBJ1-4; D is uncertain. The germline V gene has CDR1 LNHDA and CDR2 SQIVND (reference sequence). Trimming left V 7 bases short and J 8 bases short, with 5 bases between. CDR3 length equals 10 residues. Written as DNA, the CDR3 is TGTGCCAGTAACGGAGAAAAACTGTTTTTT. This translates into CASNGEKLFF. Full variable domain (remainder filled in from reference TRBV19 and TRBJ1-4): DGGITQSPKYLFRKEGQNVTLSCEQNLNHDAMYWYRQDPGQGLRLIYYSQIVNDFQKGDIAEGYSVSREKKESFPLTVTSAQKNPTAFYLCASNGEKLFFGSGTQLSVL.

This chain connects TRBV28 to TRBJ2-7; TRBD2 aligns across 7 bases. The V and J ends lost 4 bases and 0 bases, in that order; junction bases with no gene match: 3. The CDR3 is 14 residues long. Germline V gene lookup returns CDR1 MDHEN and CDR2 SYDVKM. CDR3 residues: CASSYRDYSYEQYF. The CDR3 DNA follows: TGTGCCAGCAGTTACCGGGACTACTCCTACGAGCAGTACTTC.

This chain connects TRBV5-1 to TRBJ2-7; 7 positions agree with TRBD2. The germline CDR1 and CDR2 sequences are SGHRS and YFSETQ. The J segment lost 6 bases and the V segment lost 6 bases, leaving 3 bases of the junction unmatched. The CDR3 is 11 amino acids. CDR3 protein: CASKWGGEQYF. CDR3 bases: TGCGCCAGCAAATGGGGGGGCGAGCAGTACTTC.

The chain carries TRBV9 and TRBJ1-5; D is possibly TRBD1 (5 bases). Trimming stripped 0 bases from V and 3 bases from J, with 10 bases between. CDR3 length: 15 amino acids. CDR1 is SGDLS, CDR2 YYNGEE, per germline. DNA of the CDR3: TGTGCCAGCAGCGTAGGCTCAGGGCCCAATCAGCCCCAGCATTTT. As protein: CASSVGSGPNQPQHF. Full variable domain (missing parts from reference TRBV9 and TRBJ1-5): DSGVTQTPKHLITATGQRVTLRCSPRSGDLSVYWYQQSLDQGLQFLIQYYNGEERAKGNILERFSAQQFPDLHSELNLSSLELGDSALYFCASSVGSGPNQPQHFGDGTRLSIL.

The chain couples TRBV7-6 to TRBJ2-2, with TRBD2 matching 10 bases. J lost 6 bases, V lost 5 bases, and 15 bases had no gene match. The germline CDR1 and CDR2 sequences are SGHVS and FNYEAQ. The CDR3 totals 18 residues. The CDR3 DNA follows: TGTGCCAGCAGCAGTCCCGCGGCTAGCGGGAGTTCGTCCGGGGAGCTGTTTTTT. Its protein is CASSSPAASGSSSGELFF.

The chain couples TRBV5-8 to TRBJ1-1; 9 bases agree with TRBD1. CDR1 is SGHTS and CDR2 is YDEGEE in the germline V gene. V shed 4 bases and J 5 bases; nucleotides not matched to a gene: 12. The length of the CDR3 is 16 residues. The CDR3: CASSRDPTGGLTEAFF. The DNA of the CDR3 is TGTGCCAGCAGCCGGGACCCGACAGGGGGTTTAACTGAAGCTTTCTTT.

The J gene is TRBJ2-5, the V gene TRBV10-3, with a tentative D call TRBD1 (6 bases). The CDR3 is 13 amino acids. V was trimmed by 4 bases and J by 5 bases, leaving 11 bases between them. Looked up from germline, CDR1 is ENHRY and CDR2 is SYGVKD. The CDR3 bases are TGTGCCATCAGTGGCACAGGGCAGGAGACCCAGTACTTC. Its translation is CAISGTGQETQYF.

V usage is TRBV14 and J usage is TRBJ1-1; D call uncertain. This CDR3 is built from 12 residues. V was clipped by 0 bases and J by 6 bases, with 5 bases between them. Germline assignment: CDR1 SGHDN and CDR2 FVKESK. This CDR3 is CASSQDISEAFF. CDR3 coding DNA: TGTGCCAGCAGCCAAGATATCTCTGAAGCTTTCTTT. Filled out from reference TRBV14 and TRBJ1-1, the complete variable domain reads EAGVTQFPSHSVIEKGQTVTLRCDPISGHDNLYWYRRVMGKEIKFLLHFVKESKQDESGMPNNRFLAERTGGTYSTLKVQPAELEDSGVYFCASSQDISEAFFGQGTRLTVV.

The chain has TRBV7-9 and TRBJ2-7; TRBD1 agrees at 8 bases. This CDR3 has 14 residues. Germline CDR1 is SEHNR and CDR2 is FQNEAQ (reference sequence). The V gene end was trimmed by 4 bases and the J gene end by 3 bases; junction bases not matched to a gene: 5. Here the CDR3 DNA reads TGTGCCAGCAGCTGGGCGGGACAGGACTACGAGCAGTACTTC. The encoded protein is CASSWAGQDYEQYF.

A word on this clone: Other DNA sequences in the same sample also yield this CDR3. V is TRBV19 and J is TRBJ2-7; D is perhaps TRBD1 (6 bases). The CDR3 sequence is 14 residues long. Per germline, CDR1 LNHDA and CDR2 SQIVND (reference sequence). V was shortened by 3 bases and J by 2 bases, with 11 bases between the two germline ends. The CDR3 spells CASSIRGQTYEQYF. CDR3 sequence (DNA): TGTGCCAGTAGTATCAGGGGCCAAACCTACGAGCAGTACTTC.

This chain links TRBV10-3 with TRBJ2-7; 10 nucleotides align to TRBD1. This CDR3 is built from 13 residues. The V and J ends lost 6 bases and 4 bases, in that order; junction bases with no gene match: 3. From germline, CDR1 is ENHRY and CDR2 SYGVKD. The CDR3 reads CAISRDRGYEQYF. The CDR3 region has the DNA TGTGCCATCAGCCGGGACAGGGGTTACGAGCAGTACTTC.

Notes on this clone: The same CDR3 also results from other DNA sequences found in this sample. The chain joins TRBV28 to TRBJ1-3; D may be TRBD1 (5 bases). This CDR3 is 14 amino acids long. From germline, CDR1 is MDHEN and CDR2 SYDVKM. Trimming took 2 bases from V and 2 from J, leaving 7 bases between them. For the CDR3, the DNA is TGTGCCAGCAGTTTAGGGGGTACTGGAAACACCATATATTTT. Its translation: CASSLGGTGNTIYF.

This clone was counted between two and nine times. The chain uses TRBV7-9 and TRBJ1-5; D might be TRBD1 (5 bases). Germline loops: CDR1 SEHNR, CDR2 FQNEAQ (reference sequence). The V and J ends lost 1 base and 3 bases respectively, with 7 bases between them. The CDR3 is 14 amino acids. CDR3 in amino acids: CASSLGGFNQPQHF. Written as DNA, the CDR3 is TGTGCCAGCAGCTTAGGGGGGTTCAATCAGCCCCAGCATTTT.

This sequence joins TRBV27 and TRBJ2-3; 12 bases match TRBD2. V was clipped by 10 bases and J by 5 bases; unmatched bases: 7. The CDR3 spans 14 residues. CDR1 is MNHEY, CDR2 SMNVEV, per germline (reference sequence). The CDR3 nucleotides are TGTGCCACTAGGACTAGCGGGAAGGGAGATACGCAGTATTTT. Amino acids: CATRTSGKGDTQYF.

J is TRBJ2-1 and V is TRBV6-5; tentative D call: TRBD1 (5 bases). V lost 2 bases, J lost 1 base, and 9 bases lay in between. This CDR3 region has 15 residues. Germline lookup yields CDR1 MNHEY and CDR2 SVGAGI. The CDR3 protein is CASSYGHQSYNEQFF. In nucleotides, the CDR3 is TGTGCCAGCAGTTACGGACACCAGTCCTACAATGAGCAGTTCTTC.

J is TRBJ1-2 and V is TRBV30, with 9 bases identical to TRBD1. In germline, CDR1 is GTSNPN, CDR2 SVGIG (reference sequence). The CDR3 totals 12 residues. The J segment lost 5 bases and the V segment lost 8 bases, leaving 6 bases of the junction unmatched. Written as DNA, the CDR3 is TGTGCCGGGGACAGGGTAGGGTATGGCTACACCTTC. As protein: CAGDRVGYGYTF.

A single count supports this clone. CDR3 protein: CASSFTGDNQPQHF. The CDR3 nucleotides are TGTGCCAGCAGTTTTACGGGGGATAATCAGCCCCAGCATTTT. The J gene is TRBJ1-5, the V gene TRBV27; D may be TRBD1 (5 bases). Trimming pared 3 bases from V and 4 bases from J, leaving 10 bases between. Germline V gene lookup returns CDR1 MNHEY and CDR2 SMNVEV (reference sequence). The CDR3 sequence is 14 residues long.

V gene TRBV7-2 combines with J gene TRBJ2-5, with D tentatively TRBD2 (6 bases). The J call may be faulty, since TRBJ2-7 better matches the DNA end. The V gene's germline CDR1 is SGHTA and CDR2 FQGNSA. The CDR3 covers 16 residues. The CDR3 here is CASSLTRRGSSYEQYF. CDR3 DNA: TGTGCCAGCAGCCTGACACGACGGGGGTCGTCCTACGAGCAGTACTTC.

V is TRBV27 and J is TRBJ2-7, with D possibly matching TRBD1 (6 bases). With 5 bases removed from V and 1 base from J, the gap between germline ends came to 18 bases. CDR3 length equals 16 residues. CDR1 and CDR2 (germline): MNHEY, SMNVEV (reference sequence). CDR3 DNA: TGTGCCAGCAGTCTCACTGACGGGGACAAGTCCTACGAGCAGTACTTC. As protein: CASSLTDGDKSYEQYF.

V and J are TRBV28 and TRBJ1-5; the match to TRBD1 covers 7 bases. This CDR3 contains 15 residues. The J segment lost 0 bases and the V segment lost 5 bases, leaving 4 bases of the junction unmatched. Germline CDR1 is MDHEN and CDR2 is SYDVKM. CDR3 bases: TGTGCCAGCAGTGGGACAGTTTATAGCAATCAGCCCCAGCATTTT. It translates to CASSGTVYSNQPQHF.

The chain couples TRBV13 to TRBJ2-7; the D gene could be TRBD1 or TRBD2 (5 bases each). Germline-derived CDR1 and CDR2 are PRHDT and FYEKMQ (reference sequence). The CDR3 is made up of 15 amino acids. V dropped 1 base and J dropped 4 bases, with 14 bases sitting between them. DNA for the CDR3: TGTGCCAGCAGCTTAGCTCGGGGCACGGGATACGAGCAGTACTTC. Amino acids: CASSLARGTGYEQYF.

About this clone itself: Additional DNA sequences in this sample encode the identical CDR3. CDR3 amino acids: CASSVVGDTQYF. CDR3 DNA sequence: TGTGCCAGCAGCGTAGTGGGAGATACGCAGTATTTT. The gene calls are TRBV9 and TRBJ2-3; no definite D call. The CDR3 totals 12 residues. Germline CDR1 SGDLS, CDR2 YYNGEE. V was pared by 0 bases and J by 5 bases, with 4 bases between.

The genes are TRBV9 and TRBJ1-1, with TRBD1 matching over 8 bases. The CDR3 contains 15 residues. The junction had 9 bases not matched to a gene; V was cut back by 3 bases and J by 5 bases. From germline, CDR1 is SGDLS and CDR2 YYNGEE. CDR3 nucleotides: TGTGCCAGCAGCGCCCGGACAGGGTGGGGGACTGAAGCTTTCTTT. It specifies CASSARTGWGTEAFF.